This TCR beta chain came from a study of control samples from healthy donors and cancer patients. Germline CDR1 MDHEN, CDR2 SYDVKM. CDR3 length: 17 amino acids. J was trimmed by 1 base and V by 6 bases; bases with no gene match: 14. TCRdb keeps only in-frame clones here, not all; method: immunoSEQ multiplex PCR. Of around 250,000 clones listed, roughly 82% are singletons. This chain joins TRBV28 and TRBJ1-1; 7 nucleotides agree with TRBD1. The sequenced sample was PBMCs. The TCR was taken from a woman aged 60 to 75 with lung cancer. The CDR3 DNA reads TGTGCCAGCAGCTCGATGGATGGGCAGGGGGGGAACACTGAAGCTTTCTTT. Translating it yields CASSSMDGQGGNTEAFF.